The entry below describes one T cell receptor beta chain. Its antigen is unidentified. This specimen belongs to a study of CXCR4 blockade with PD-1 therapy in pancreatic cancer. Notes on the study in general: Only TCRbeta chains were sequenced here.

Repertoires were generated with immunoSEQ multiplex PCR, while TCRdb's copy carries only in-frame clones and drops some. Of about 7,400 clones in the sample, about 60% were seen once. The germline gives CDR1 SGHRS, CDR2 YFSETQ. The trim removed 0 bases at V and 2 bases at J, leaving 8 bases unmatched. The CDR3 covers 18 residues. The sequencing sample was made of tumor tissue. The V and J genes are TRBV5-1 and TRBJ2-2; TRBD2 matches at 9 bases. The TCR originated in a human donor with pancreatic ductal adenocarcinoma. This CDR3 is CASSLVSSGVFNTGELFF. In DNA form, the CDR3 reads TGCGCCAGCAGCTTGGTTTCTAGCGGGGTGTTCAACACCGGGGAGCTGTTTTTT.